This T cell receptor beta chain was sequenced for a study of shared clonotypes between healthy human individuals. Across the study: Each donor had three CD4 naive, three CD4 memory, two CD8 naive and one CD8 memory plate.

This CDR3 contains 14 residues. V lost 8 bases and J 2 bases, leaving 14 bases between the germline ends. CDR1 and CDR2 from the germline V gene are SNHLY and FYNNEI. Libraries were prepared by immunoSEQ multiplex PCR; TCRdb keeps only in-frame clonotypes and omits some of them. This table has about 1.1 million clones, around three quarters appearing once. This clone was seen repeatedly, ten times or more. The target antigen is unknown. Points from the study as a whole: Specimens sampled were limited to blood, with tissue repertoires likely differing. Represented genetic and exposure-history diversity was restricted by having few donors.

The genes are TRBV2 and TRBJ2-3; D gene unclear. The receptor comes from a young man in good health. Some clones in this sample may be carry-over from other donors' samples. The source material was memory CD4+ T cells from PBMCs. Sample subset: CD45RA-negative fraction. CDR3 in DNA: TGTGCCAGCGTCCCTACGGGTATCACAGATACGCAGTATTTT. Translated, it gives CASVPTGITDTQYF.